This T cell receptor beta chain stems from a study of T cells after posttransplantation cyclophosphamide. The table lists this clone with many counts. Its antigen is undetermined. Points from the study as a whole: Recipient CMV seropositivity and CMV reactivation strongly tracked TRB clonality. Donor-recipient repertoire similarity was low at 1-2 months, rising over year one.

Assay: immunoSEQ multiplex PCR; the TCRdb copy retains only in-frame clones and omits some. This repertoire holds under 25,000 clones, and none appear only once. The CDR3 is 14 residues long. Germline CDR1 and CDR2: MDHEN and SYDVKM. Trimming cost V 7 bases and J 3 bases, with 10 bases left between them. A marrow graft followed busulfan-fludarabine conditioning, with cyclophosphamide on days +3 and +4. Specimen: PBMCs, collected after allogeneic stem cell transplant with posttransplant cyclophosphamide. This TCR came from a male patient aged 18 to 35 who received an allogeneic stem cell transplant from a related donor, was CMV-positive, and had no GVHD. The graft donor may have contributed some T cells. The chain employs TRBV28 and TRBJ1-6; D not resolved. The CDR3 DNA follows: TGTGCCAGCAATGGCAGGAACTATAATTCACCCCTCCACTTT. Translation gives CASNGRNYNSPLHF. Drawing the rest from reference TRBV28 and TRBJ1-6, the complete variable domain is DVKVTQSSRYLVKRTGEKVFLECVQDMDHENMFWYRQDPGLGLRLIYFSYDVKMKEKGDIPEGYSVSREKKERFSLILESASTNQTSMYLCASNGRNYNSPLHFGNGTRLTVT.